This TCR beta chain is from a study of response to subunit inactivated influenza vaccine. TCRdb re-derived calls from the RT-PCR reads in MiXCR, one entry per CDR3 protein. The data show around 790,000 distinct CDR3 sequences, 21% seen once. Sequencing was performed on PBMCs from blood, taken 5 days after vaccination. The clonotype originates from a man in his fifties or sixties who received an inactivated influenza vaccine.

This chain's CDR3 is CATSDQDSGSTDTQYF. For the CDR3, the DNA is TGTGCCACCAGTGACCAGGACAGTGGCAGCACAGATACGCAGTATTTT. J is TRBJ2-3 and V is TRBV24-1, with D perhaps TRBD1 (6 bases). The CDR3 runs 16 residues. Trimming took 4 bases from V and 0 from J, leaving 13 bases between them. CDR1 and CDR2 from the germline V gene are KGHDR and SFDVKD.